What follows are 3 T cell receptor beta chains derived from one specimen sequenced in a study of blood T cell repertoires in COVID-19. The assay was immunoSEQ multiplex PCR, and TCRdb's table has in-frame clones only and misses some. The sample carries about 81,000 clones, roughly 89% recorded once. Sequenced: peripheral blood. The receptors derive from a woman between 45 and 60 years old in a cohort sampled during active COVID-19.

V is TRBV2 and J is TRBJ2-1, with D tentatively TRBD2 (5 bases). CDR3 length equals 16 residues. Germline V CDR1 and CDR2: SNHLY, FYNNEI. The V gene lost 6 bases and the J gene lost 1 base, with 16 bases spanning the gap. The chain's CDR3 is CASSPRRWESYNEQFF. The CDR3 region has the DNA TGTGCCAGCAGCCCACGGAGGTGGGAGTCCTACAATGAGCAGTTCTTC.

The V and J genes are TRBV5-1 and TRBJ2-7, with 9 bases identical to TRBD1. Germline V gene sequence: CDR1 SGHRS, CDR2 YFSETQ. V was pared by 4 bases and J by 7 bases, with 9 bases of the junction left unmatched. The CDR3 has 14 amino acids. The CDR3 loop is CASSKIQGAREQYF. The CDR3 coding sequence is TGCGCCAGCAGCAAAATACAGGGGGCGCGGGAGCAGTACTTC.

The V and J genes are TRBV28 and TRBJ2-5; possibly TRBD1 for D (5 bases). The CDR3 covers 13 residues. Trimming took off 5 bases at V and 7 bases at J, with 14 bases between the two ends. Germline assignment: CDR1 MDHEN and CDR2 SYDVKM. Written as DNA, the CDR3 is TGTGCCAGCAGTATCGGCAGGGATGGGACCCAGTACTTC. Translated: CASSIGRDGTQYF.